This T cell receptor (beta chain) was obtained from a study of blood T cell repertoires in COVID-19. Whole-study context: T cells, B-cell-depleted T cells, or PBMCs supplied cDNA or gDNA.

Here immunoSEQ multiplex PCR was the method, and the copy in TCRdb shows in-frame clones only, minus some. The sample lists a few hundred thousand clones, about 85% occurring once. Trimming took 3 bases from V and 3 from J; bases not matched to a gene: 17. Per the germline V gene, CDR1 is KGHSH and CDR2 is LQKENI. The length of the CDR3 is 19 residues. This chain uses TRBV18 with TRBJ1-3, with 7 bases identical to TRBD1. This receptor was taken from a man aged 18-30 years with active or convalescent COVID-19. Sequencing was performed on peripheral blood. CDR3 protein: CASSPMLLFGTDNGNTIYF. CDR3 nucleotide sequence: TGTGCCAGCTCACCCATGTTACTCTTCGGGACAGATAATGGAAACACCATATATTTT.